The clone carrying this T cell receptor beta chain came up a few times. From germline, CDR1 is SGHVS and CDR2 FNYEAQ. The CDR3 loop spans 13 amino acids. V dropped 5 bases and J dropped 4 bases, with 9 bases sitting between them. This sample was included in a study of control samples from healthy donors and cancer patients. Assay: immunoSEQ multiplex PCR; the TCRdb copy retains only in-frame clones and omits some. This table holds around 20,000 clones, approximately 82% found once. The sample was PBMCs. J is TRBJ1-5 and V is TRBV7-6, with D possibly being TRBD1 (6 bases). The source of this sequence is a man of 80 years or more with head and neck cancer. The CDR3 DNA reads as TGTGCCAGCAGCCAGGGGCGAAATCAGCCCCAGCATTTT. This translates into CASSQGRNQPQHF. The whole variable domain, remainder taken from reference TRBV7-6 and TRBJ1-5, is GAGVSQSPRYKVTKRGQDVALRCDPISGHVSLYWYRQALGQGPEFLTYFNYEAQQDKSGLPNDRFSAERPEGSISTLTIQRTEQRDSAMYRCASSQGRNQPQHFGDGTRLSIL.